This T cell receptor (beta chain) came from a study of OX40 agonist ivuxolimab in advanced cancers. The data were produced by immunoSEQ multiplex PCR, yet TCRdb's version contains in-frame clones alone and is incomplete. The sample includes some 80,000 clones, 85% seen only once; the top ten take 0.65% to 0.8%. This CDR3 is built from 13 residues. In germline, CDR1 is MNHNY, CDR2 SVGAGI (reference sequence). V dropped 11 bases and J dropped 2 bases, with 13 bases sitting between them. Patients with a history of autoimmune disease or on systemic immunosuppression were excluded. The clonotype comes from an adult with an advanced solid tumor such as melanoma, head and neck, liver or kidney cancer. Sequencing was performed on CD4+ or CD8+ T cells sorted from blood, taken in a trial of the OX40 agonist ivuxolimab. The chain recombines TRBV6-6 with TRBJ1-5, with D maybe TRBD1 (6 bases). The CDR3 spells CAPPQGGNQPQHF. The CDR3 bases are TGTGCCCCGCCACAGGGTGGCAATCAGCCCCAGCATTTT.